The clone carrying this TCR beta chain has only one observation. This entry comes from a study of blood T cell repertoires in COVID-19. Study-wide background: PBMCs, B-cell-depleted T cells, or T cells were the source of the cDNA or gDNA that made up the material.

Deletions cut 0 bases from V and 7 bases from J, with 12 bases between. The CDR3 has 14 amino acids. Looked up from germline, CDR1 is MNHEY and CDR2 is SVGAGI. In the authors' workflow: Reference gene primer amplification gave estimated nucleated cell counts. Profiling relied on immunoSEQ multiplex PCR, and the TCRdb table lists in-frame clones only, not all of them. The V and J calls and clone size are taken from that table; D and trimming were inferred from the DNA. The table lists 200,000 to 300,000 clones, around 88% of them singletons. This clonotype was sampled from a woman younger than 45 with COVID-19, enrolled during active disease. Material: peripheral blood. The chain joins TRBV6-5 to TRBJ1-2; D perhaps matches TRBD1 (6 bases). The CDR3 DNA reads TGTGCCAGCAGTTACTCTGACTCAGGGGTTGGCTACACCTTC. Translated, it gives CASSYSDSGVGYTF.